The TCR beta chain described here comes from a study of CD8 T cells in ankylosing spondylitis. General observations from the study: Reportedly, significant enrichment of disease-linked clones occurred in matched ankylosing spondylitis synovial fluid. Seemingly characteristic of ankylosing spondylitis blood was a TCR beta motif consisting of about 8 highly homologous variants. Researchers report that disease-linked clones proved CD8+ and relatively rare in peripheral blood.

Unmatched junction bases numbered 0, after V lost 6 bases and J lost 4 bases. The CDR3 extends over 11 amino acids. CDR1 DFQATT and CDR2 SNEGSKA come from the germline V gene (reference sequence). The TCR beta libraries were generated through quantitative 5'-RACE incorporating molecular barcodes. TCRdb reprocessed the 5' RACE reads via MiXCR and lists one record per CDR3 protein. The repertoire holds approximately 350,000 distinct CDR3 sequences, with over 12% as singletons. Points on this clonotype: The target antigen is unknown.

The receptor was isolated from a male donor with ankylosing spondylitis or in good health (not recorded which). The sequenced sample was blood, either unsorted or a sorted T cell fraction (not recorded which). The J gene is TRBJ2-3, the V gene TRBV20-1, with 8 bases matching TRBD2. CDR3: CSAGGADTQYF. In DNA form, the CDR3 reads TGCAGTGCCGGGGGGGCAGATACGCAGTATTTT.